Listed below are T cell receptor beta chains from one sample, sequenced in a study of T cells in Graves' hyperthyroidism and ophthalmopathy. TCRdb re-analysed the multiplex PCR reads in MiXCR, keeping a single row per CDR3 protein. The sample records almost 500,000 distinct CDR3 sequences, approximately 23% being singletons. Material: blood. Receptors were obtained from a woman in her seventies with Graves' ophthalmopathy. Both conserved end residues are part of each CDR3. A D gene is named only where the DNA matches it firmly. Only some rows state a clone size, as once, few, many or a class for expanded clones.

V	size	D	J	CDR3	DNA
TRBV2	many	NA	TRBJ2-3	CASSEAADTQYF	TGTGCCAGCAGTGAAGCGGCAGATACGCAGTATTTT
TRBV7-8	NA	TRBD2	TRBJ2-7	CASSLGEAGGYNEQYF	TGTGCCAGCAGCTTAGGCGAAGCGGGGGGGTACAATGAGCAGTACTTC
TRBV12-5	NA	TRBD2	TRBJ2-7	CASGLAGGPYERYF	TGTGCTAGTGGGCTAGCGGGAGGACCCTACGAGCGGTACTTC
TRBV15	NA	TRBD1	TRBJ2-5	CATGRGDRAVTGETQYF	TGTGCCACCGGCAGGGGTGACAGGGCTGTGACGGGAGAGACCCAGTACTTC
TRBV19	NA	TRBD1	TRBJ1-5	CASSINRGGNQPQHF	TGTGCCAGTAGTATTAACAGGGGCGGCAATCAGCCCCAGCATTTT
TRBV3-1	few	TRBD2	TRBJ2-7	CASSLAGIAGEQYF	TGTGCCAGCAGCCTAGCGGGAATAGCAGGGGAGCAGTACTTC
TRBV5-1	NA	TRBD1	TRBJ1-1	CASSWTGTGNTEAFF	TGCGCCAGCAGCTGGACCGGGACAGGTAACACTGAAGCTTTCTTT
TRBV7-2	many	TRBD2	TRBJ2-1	CASSSGLAGVAEQFF	TGTGCCAGCAGCTCCGGACTAGCGGGAGTGGCTGAGCAGTTCTTC
TRBV11-2	many	TRBD2	TRBJ2-3	CASSLVGSGRTRITQYF	TGTGCCAGCAGCTTAGTCGGTAGCGGGAGGACCAGGATTACGCAGTATTTT
TRBV9	NA	TRBD1	TRBJ2-2	CASGDRVNTGELFF	TGTGCCAGCGGGGACAGGGTGAACACCGGGGAGCTGTTTTTT
TRBV20-1	NA	TRBD2	TRBJ2-3	CSTSRMRLAGLDTQYF	TGCAGTACTTCTCGGATGAGACTAGCGGGATTAGATACGCAGTATTTT
TRBV20-1	NA	TRBD1	TRBJ2-7	CSAAGTGLSYEQYF	TGCAGTGCTGCCGGGACAGGGCTTTCCTACGAGCAGTACTTC
TRBV20-1	few	NA	TRBJ2-1	CSARDSLASAYNNEQFF	TGCAGTGCTAGAGATTCGCTAGCGTCCGCCTATAACAATGAGCAGTTCTTC
TRBV11-2	NA	NA	TRBJ2-1	CASSLEALAHEQFF	TGTGCCAGCAGCTTAGAGGCTCTAGCACATGAGCAGTTCTTC
TRBV6-2/TRBV6-3	many	NA	TRBJ2-1	CASSSFTGPRGNEQFF	TGTGCCAGCAGTTCTTTCACTGGACCCAGGGGCAATGAGCAGTTCTTC
TRBV20-1	NA	TRBD1	TRBJ1-1	CSARDKRQGALSAFF	TGCAGTGCTAGAGATAAGAGACAGGGGGCCCTGTCAGCTTTCTTT
TRBV28	many	TRBD1	TRBJ1-2	CASRRQGGYGYTF	TGTGCCAGCAGGCGACAGGGCGGCTATGGCTACACCTTC
TRBV14	NA	NA	TRBJ2-5	CASSQDPLAGETQYF	TGTGCCAGCAGCCAAGATCCACTAGCAGGGGAGACCCAGTACTTC
TRBV3-1	few	TRBD2	TRBJ2-1	CASSQDRSGRRNEQFF	TGTGCCAGCAGCCAAGATCGTAGCGGGAGGCGCAATGAGCAGTTCTTC
TRBV28	NA	NA	TRBJ1-5	CASSNPHGGGNQPQHF	TGTGCCAGCAGCAACCCCCATGGGGGAGGCAATCAGCCCCAGCATTTT
TRBV7-2	few	NA	TRBJ2-5	CASSLQGRGKTQYF	TGTGCCAGCAGCTTGCAGGGGAGAGGAAAGACCCAGTACTTC
TRBV9	NA	NA	TRBJ1-2	CASSVDYMIRGGLTF	TGTGCCAGCAGCGTAGATTACATGATCCGTGGGGGGCTAACCTTC
TRBV10-3	NA	NA	TRBJ2-2	CAISPGQNELFF	TGTGCCATCAGCCCCGGACAAAATGAGCTGTTTTTT
TRBV20-1	NA	TRBD2	TRBJ2-1	CSARTSWNEQFF	TGCAGTGCAAGGACTAGCTGGAATGAGCAGTTCTTC
TRBV20-1	NA	TRBD2	TRBJ2-7	CSAPPGLTGYEQYF	TGCAGTGCCCCACCGGGACTAACGGGCTACGAGCAGTACTTC
TRBV7-6	many	NA	TRBJ2-6	CASSSRGANVLTF	TGTGCCAGCAGCTCTCGTGGGGCCAACGTCCTGACTTTC
TRBV15	once	NA	TRBJ2-1	CATSKGFSLNEQFF	TGTGCCACCAGCAAGGGTTTTAGTCTCAATGAGCAGTTCTTC
TRBV7-2	many	NA	TRBJ2-1	CASSLDYNEQFF	TGTGCCAGCAGCCTGGACTACAATGAGCAGTTCTTC
TRBV7-9	NA	NA	TRBJ2-2	CASSPPSWYSAGELFF	TGTGCCAGCAGCCCCCCCAGTTGGTATAGTGCCGGGGAGCTGTTTTTT
TRBV7-8	few	NA	TRBJ2-7	CASSPRGPLDYEQYF	TGTGCCAGCAGCCCAAGAGGCCCCCTAGACTACGAGCAGTACTTC
TRBV7-2	NA	TRBD1	TRBJ1-6	CASSFLPGGAGSPLHF	TGTGCCAGCAGCTTCCTTCCAGGGGGCGCAGGGTCACCCCTCCACTTT
TRBV12-3/TRBV12-4	NA	NA	TRBJ2-6	CASSHMKAFSGANVLTF	TGTGCCAGCAGTCACATGAAAGCTTTCTCTGGGGCCAACGTCCTGACTTTC
TRBV5-5	NA	NA	TRBJ1-3	CASSLGSYSGNTIYF	TGTGCCAGCAGCTTGGGATCTTACTCTGGAAACACCATATATTTT
TRBV6-1	NA	NA	TRBJ2-3	CASRSFQTDTQYF	TGTGCCAGCAGATCATTCCAAACAGATACGCAGTATTTT
TRBV2	many	NA	TRBJ1-1	CASSDKNTEAFF	TGTGCCAGCAGCGACAAGAACACTGAAGCTTTCTTT
TRBV3-1	NA	TRBD1	TRBJ2-6	CASSQIRRGQGFSGANVLTF	TGTGCCAGCAGCCAAATCCGGCGGGGACAGGGTTTCTCTGGGGCCAACGTCCTGACTTTC
TRBV13	NA	NA	TRBJ1-1	CASSLKGGNMNTEAFF	TGTGCCAGCAGCTTAAAAGGGGGGAACATGAACACTGAAGCTTTCTTT
TRBV11-2	few	NA	TRBJ2-5	CASSPQGNPHQTQYF	TGTGCCAGCAGTCCCCAGGGTAACCCCCATCAGACCCAGTACTTC
TRBV6-6	few	NA	TRBJ2-1	CASSYDLSPAFSNEQFF	TGTGCCAGCAGTTACGATCTCTCCCCCGCTTTCTCCAATGAGCAGTTCTTC
TRBV5-1	few	NA	TRBJ1-1	CASRVGGQGGTEAFF	TGCGCCAGCAGAGTGGGGGGCCAGGGAGGAACTGAAGCTTTCTTT